Listed below are T cell receptor beta chains from one sample, sequenced in a study of T cells in Graves' hyperthyroidism and ophthalmopathy. TCRdb processed the multiplex PCR reads anew with MiXCR; each CDR3 protein has one entry. The sample includes about 400,000 distinct CDR3 sequences, under 15% of them seen just once. The sample was blood. The receptors originated from a woman between 25 and 40 years old with Graves' hyperthyroidism. CDR3s include the opening cysteine and the closing phenylalanine or tryptophan. The order of the fields is D gene, J gene, clone size, V gene, CDR3 protein, CDR3 DNA. A D gene is named only where the DNA matches it firmly. A row's size may be missing; if present it is once, few, many or a size class.

TRBD2 | TRBJ2-5 | few | TRBV10-3 | CAISGRELGETQYF | TGTGCCATCAGTGGGCGGGAGCTAGGGGAGACCCAGTACTTC
TRBD2 | TRBJ2-2 | many | TRBV24-1 | CATSRLAGDTGELFF | TGTGCCACCAGTCGGCTAGCGGGAGACACCGGGGAGCTGTTTTTT
NA | TRBJ2-1 | NA | TRBV4-1 | CASSQDPSSYNEQFF | TGCGCCAGCAGCCAAGATCCTAGCTCCTACAATGAGCAGTTCTTC
TRBD1 | TRBJ2-5 | NA | TRBV11-2 | CASSWTGEEETQYF | TGTGCCAGCAGCTGGACAGGGGAAGAAGAGACCCAGTACTTC
TRBD2 | TRBJ2-7 | many | TRBV28 | CASSFAGVYEQYF | TGTGCCAGCAGTTTTGCGGGAGTTTACGAGCAGTACTTC
NA | TRBJ1-4 | many | TRBV28 | CASSRPDGKLFF | TGTGCCAGCAGCCGACCGGACGGAAAACTGTTTTTT
NA | TRBJ2-3 | NA | TRBV29-1 | CSVGRRLADTQYF | TGCAGCGTTGGTCGCCGTTTAGCAGATACGCAGTATTTT
NA | TRBJ2-3 | many | TRBV18 | CASSPEQGSTDTQYF | TGTGCCAGCTCACCAGAACAGGGAAGCACAGATACGCAGTATTTT
NA | TRBJ2-5 | many | TRBV7-9 | CASSVDRRQETQYF | TGTGCCAGCAGCGTAGATCGACGGCAAGAGACCCAGTACTTC
NA | TRBJ1-1 | many | TRBV12-3/TRBV12-4 | CASSLQGSPEAFF | TGTGCCAGCAGTCTACAGGGTAGCCCTGAAGCTTTCTTT
NA | TRBJ2-7 | NA | TRBV10-3 | CAISEGVGQYF | TGTGCCATCAGTGAAGGGGTCGGGCAGTACTTC
TRBD2 | TRBJ2-1 | many | TRBV27 | CASSLSGAGANEQFF | TGTGCCAGCAGTTTATCTGGAGCGGGAGCCAATGAGCAGTTCTTC
NA | TRBJ2-1 | NA | TRBV10-3 | CAISELIQGTSYNEQFF | TGTGCCATCAGTGAGTTGATACAGGGTACCTCCTACAATGAGCAGTTCTTC
NA | TRBJ2-1 | many | TRBV3-1 | CASSQEWRQSSYNEQFF | TGTGCCAGCAGCCAAGAATGGCGGCAGAGCTCCTACAATGAGCAGTTCTTC
NA | TRBJ1-1 | many | TRBV12-3/TRBV12-4 | CASRDVMNTEAFF | TGTGCCAGCAGGGACGTTATGAACACTGAAGCTTTCTTT
TRBD1 | TRBJ1-4 | few | TRBV14 | CASSYPDRPGLWRIANEKLFF | TGTGCCAGCAGCTACCCGGACAGGCCTGGGCTATGGAGGATAGCTAATGAAAAACTGTTTTTT
NA | TRBJ2-1 | few | TRBV15 | CATSREQAGYNEQFF | TGTGCCACCAGCAGAGAGCAGGCGGGGTACAATGAGCAGTTCTTC
TRBD2 | TRBJ2-1 | NA | TRBV28 | CASSSRLAGEAYNEQFF | TGTGCCAGCAGTTCCCGTCTAGCGGGAGAAGCCTACAATGAGCAGTTCTTC
NA | TRBJ1-4 | many | TRBV30 | CAWIDEATNEKLFF | TGTGCCTGGATCGACGAGGCAACTAATGAAAAACTGTTTTTT
NA | TRBJ1-6 | NA | TRBV19 | CASSIGTEVNSPLHF | TGTGCCAGTAGTATAGGGACAGAAGTTAATTCACCCCTCCACTTT
TRBD2 | TRBJ2-7 | NA | TRBV13 | CASSPGGEAHEQYF | TGTGCCAGCAGCCCGGGGGGGGAGGCCCACGAGCAGTACTTC
NA | TRBJ1-2 | NA | TRBV7-3 | CASSLRGGFYGYTF | TGTGCCAGCAGCTTAAGGGGTGGCTTCTATGGCTACACCTTC
NA | TRBJ2-5 | many | TRBV7-9 | CASSSQGWETQYF | TGTGCCAGCAGCTCACAGGGCTGGGAGACCCAGTACTTC
NA | TRBJ2-1 | NA | TRBV6-2/TRBV6-3 | CASSVTVQFF | TGTGCCAGCAGTGTGACAGTACAGTTCTTC
NA | TRBJ2-2 | few | TRBV24-1 | CATSDLADPWNTGELFF | TGTGCCACCAGTGACTTGGCGGACCCTTGGAACACCGGGGAGCTGTTTTTT
NA | TRBJ1-2 | once | TRBV6-1 | CASSPPGGASGYTF | TGTGCCAGCAGTCCCCCGGGGGGCGCCTCTGGCTACACCTTC
TRBD2 | TRBJ2-1 | NA | TRBV9 | CASSVASGIYNEQFF | TGTGCCAGCAGCGTAGCTAGCGGGATATACAATGAGCAGTTCTTC
TRBD2 | TRBJ2-7 | NA | TRBV4-1 | CASSQDPLTSGRAASYEQYF | TGCGCCAGCAGCCAAGATCCACTGACTAGCGGGAGGGCCGCTTCCTACGAGCAGTACTTC
NA | TRBJ2-5 | many | TRBV7-7 | CASSLAAGSQETQYF | TGTGCTAGCAGCTTAGCTGCGGGGTCCCAAGAGACCCAGTACTTC
TRBD2 | TRBJ2-3 | NA | TRBV15 | CATSRETSGSWADTQYF | TGTGCCACCAGCAGGGAAACTAGCGGGAGCTGGGCAGATACGCAGTATTTT
TRBD1 | TRBJ2-7 | many | TRBV7-9 | CASSEDRVSYEQYF | TGTGCCAGCAGCGAAGACAGGGTTTCCTACGAGCAGTACTTC
NA | TRBJ1-3 | many | TRBV28 | CASSPTNSGNTIYF | TGTGCCAGCAGCCCTACTAACTCTGGAAACACCATATATTTT
NA | TRBJ2-1 | NA | TRBV9 | CASSVWQGARLASNEQFF | TGTGCCAGCAGCGTATGGCAGGGGGCCCGACTAGCATCCAATGAGCAGTTCTTC
NA | TRBJ2-5 | many | TRBV12-3/TRBV12-4 | CASSLRNQETQYF | TGTGCCAGCAGCTTACGGAACCAAGAGACCCAGTACTTC
NA | TRBJ1-2 | NA | TRBV4-1 | CASSLFMEDGYTF | TGCGCCAGCAGCCTATTTATGGAGGATGGCTACACCTTC
NA | TRBJ2-1 | NA | TRBV7-9 | CASSNRDAYNEQFF | TGTGCCAGCAGTAACCGGGACGCCTACAATGAGCAGTTCTTC
NA | TRBJ2-1 | few | TRBV20-1 | CSAPQGGFSYNEQFF | TGCAGTGCACCCCAAGGCGGGTTCTCCTACAATGAGCAGTTCTTC
NA | TRBJ2-5 | NA | TRBV29-1 | CSVRITFGSGAQYF | TGCAGCGTTCGTATCACCTTCGGATCCGGGGCCCAGTACTTC